The 29 T cell receptor beta chains below all came from one sample that was sequenced in a study of T cell repertoires in cytomegalovirus infection. Antigens for these TCRs are unknown. TCRdb fed the reads into MiXCR, producing one record per CDR3 protein. The table records some 590,000 distinct CDR3 sequences, about 39% of them present only once. The sample was cultured PBMCs, taken from culture after CMV antigen stimulation. The receptors were gathered from a human donor in good health (CMV status not recorded). Some clones in this sample may be carry-over from other donors' samples.

The rearrangement links TRBV29-1 to TRBJ2-3, with TRBD2 as a possible D gene (6 bases). This CDR3 region has 18 residues. From germline, CDR1 is SQVTM and CDR2 ANQGSEA. V shed 0 bases and J shed 0 bases, with 19 bases lying between them. The CDR3 DNA is TGCAGCGTTGAAGATCCTCTCCTAGCGTCAACTAGCACAGATACGCAGTATTTT. Residues: CSVEDPLLASTSTDTQYF.

This clonotype was seen only a few times. The chain links TRBV19 to TRBJ2-1; 9 bases match TRBD2. CDR3 length: 14 amino acids. The junction had 9 bases not matched to a gene; V was cut back by 5 bases and J by 10 bases. In germline, CDR1 is LNHDA, CDR2 SQIVND (reference sequence). The CDR3 sequence is CASSASSGIGEQFF. DNA for the CDR3: TGTGCCAGTAGTGCTTCTAGCGGGATAGGAGAGCAGTTCTTC.

This clonotype was counted at least ten times. The chain carries TRBV7-8 and TRBJ2-7; 9 nucleotides align to TRBD1. The length of the CDR3 is 16 residues. Trimming removed 5 bases from V and 4 bases from J; junction bases left unmatched: 12. Germline CDR1 is SGHVS and CDR2 is FQNEAQ. The DNA for the CDR3 is TGTGCCAGCAGCCGTCTCCCCGGGACAGGGAAGTACGAGCAGTACTTC. It yields the protein CASSRLPGTGKYEQYF.

This rearrangement joins TRBV7-8 to TRBJ2-1, with 8 bases identical to TRBD1. The CDR3 runs to 17 residues. Unmatched junction bases numbered 13, after V lost 3 bases and J lost 6 bases. Germline CDR1 and CDR2: SGHVS and FQNEAQ. CDR3 sequence: CASSLFKGQAGINEQFF. The DNA for the CDR3 is TGTGCCAGCAGCTTGTTTAAGGGACAGGCAGGGATCAATGAGCAGTTCTTC.

This chain uses TRBV6-4 with TRBJ1-1; TRBD1 matches 9 bases. The germline V gene has CDR1 MRHNA and CDR2 SNTAGT. This CDR3 is 16 amino acids long. V was pared by 3 bases and J by 4 bases, with 9 bases of the junction left unmatched. The chain's CDR3 is CASSELGQGRSTEAFF. The CDR3, as DNA: TGTGCCAGCAGTGAATTGGGACAGGGACGGAGCACTGAAGCTTTCTTT.

The chain is built from TRBV7-6 and TRBJ2-1; D uncertain. V lost 4 bases and J lost 2, with 12 bases in between. This CDR3 spans 15 amino acids. Per the germline V gene, CDR1 is SGHVS and CDR2 is FNYEAQ. The CDR3 is CASSSQRAAYNEQFF. The CDR3 region has the DNA TGTGCCAGCAGCTCGCAGCGAGCCGCCTACAATGAGCAGTTCTTC.

The chain joins TRBV29-1 to TRBJ2-1; 10 nucleotides line up with TRBD2. The germline gives CDR1 SQVTM, CDR2 ANQGSEA. J lost 5 bases, V lost 6 bases, and 10 bases had no gene match. The CDR3 runs to 15 residues. The CDR3 protein is CSVERRLAGDNEQFF. CDR3 DNA: TGCAGCGTCGAAAGGCGTCTAGCGGGAGACAATGAGCAGTTCTTC.

V usage is TRBV25-1 and J usage is TRBJ2-7; 7 bases map to TRBD2. Germline CDR1 and CDR2: MGHDK and SYGVNS. The CDR3 extends over 12 amino acids. With V trimmed by 10 bases and J by 5 bases, 8 bases remained unmatched. The CDR3 sequence is CATLGGLHEQYF. The CDR3 nucleotides read TGTGCCACATTGGGGGGGTTGCACGAGCAGTACTTC.

This clonotype was seen many times. The genes are TRBV19 and TRBJ2-2; no definite D call. Germline V gene lookup returns CDR1 LNHDA and CDR2 SQIVND (reference sequence). CDR3 size: 13 residues. The V end was cut by 3 bases, the J end by 4 bases, with 6 bases between. CDR3 residues: CASSIGLTGELFF. CDR3 bases: TGTGCCAGTAGTATCGGTCTCACCGGGGAGCTGTTTTTT. Filled out from reference TRBV19 and TRBJ2-2, the complete variable domain reads DGGITQSPKYLFRKEGQNVTLSCEQNLNHDAMYWYRQDPGQGLRLIYYSQIVNDFQKGDIAEGYSVSREKKESFPLTVTSAQKNPTAFYLCASSIGLTGELFFGEGSRLTVL.

This clonotype showed up many times. This sequence joins TRBV7-2 and TRBJ2-4, with 7 bases fitting TRBD1. After removal of 7 bases from V and 3 bases from J, the junction contained 9 bases not matched to a gene. The CDR3 is 15 residues long. Germline V gene lookup returns CDR1 SGHTA and CDR2 FQGNSA. DNA of the CDR3: TGTGCCAGCACCCCGGCCACAGGGGTCAAAAACATTCAGTACTTC. It translates to CASTPATGVKNIQYF.

This clonotype was observed at least ten times. The chain uses TRBV7-8 and TRBJ1-1; D not resolved. CDR1 and CDR2 from the germline V gene are SGHVS and FQNEAQ. The CDR3 runs to 17 residues. V lost 4 bases and J lost 4, with 22 bases in between. This CDR3 is CASSSRIYELKGTEAFF. For the CDR3, the DNA is TGTGCCAGCAGCTCCCGCATATACGAACTAAAGGGCACTGAAGCTTTCTTT.

The chain combines TRBV6-1 with TRBJ2-7; 7 bases agree with TRBD1. Unmatched junction bases numbered 11, after V lost 8 bases and J lost 1 base. CDR3 length: 15 amino acids. Germline CDR1 and CDR2: MNHNS and SASEGT. The CDR3 nucleotides are TGTGCCAGCCGAATCGTCGGGACAGTATCCTACGAGCAGTACTTC. Translating it yields CASRIVGTVSYEQYF.

V and J are TRBV12-3 or TRBV12-4 and TRBJ2-1; D unresolved. The V and J ends lost 3 bases and 8 bases respectively, with 14 bases between them. This CDR3 is 14 amino acids long. The CDR3 protein is CASSFATPGDEQFF. CDR3 DNA sequence: TGTGCCAGCAGTTTCGCTACTCCAGGCGATGAGCAGTTCTTC.

The chain employs TRBV5-1 and TRBJ2-7; D remains unclear. CDR1 is SGHRS and CDR2 is YFSETQ in the germline V gene. V lost 2 bases, J lost 0 bases, and 12 bases lay in between. The CDR3 is made up of 15 amino acids. This CDR3 reads CASSFSATSSYEQYF. In DNA, the CDR3 is TGCGCCAGCAGCTTCTCTGCTACAAGCTCCTACGAGCAGTACTTC.

This clonotype came up a few times. The V and J genes are TRBV7-2 and TRBJ2-6, with D perhaps matching TRBD1 (5 bases). V lost 3 bases and J 7 bases, leaving 10 bases between the germline ends. This CDR3 comprises 14 residues. CDR1 SGHTA and CDR2 FQGNSA come from the germline V gene. This chain's CDR3 is CASSFRVEANVLTF. The CDR3, as DNA: TGTGCCAGCAGCTTCAGGGTTGAAGCCAACGTCCTGACTTTC.

This chain links TRBV10-3 with TRBJ2-3, with 14 bases lining up with TRBD2. The V gene end was trimmed by 4 bases and the J gene end by 0 bases; junction bases not matched to a gene: 9. The CDR3 has 19 amino acids. In germline, CDR1 is ENHRY, CDR2 SYGVKD. CDR3 coding DNA: TGTGCCATCAGTGCTGGACTAGCGGGGGGCACACTTAGCACAGATACGCAGTATTTT. Encoded protein: CAISAGLAGGTLSTDTQYF.

This chain joins TRBV28 and TRBJ2-7; TRBD1 or TRBD2 may be the D gene (5 bases each). The V end lost 6 bases, the J end lost 4 bases, and 22 bases lay between the germline ends. CDR3 length equals 16 residues. CDR1 and CDR2 from the germline V gene are MDHEN and SYDVKM. The DNA for the CDR3 is TGTGCCAGCAGGGACACTAAGGCGGGTGCCTGGTACGAGCAGTACTTC. Amino acid sequence: CASRDTKAGAWYEQYF.

V usage is TRBV28 and J usage is TRBJ2-1, with 7 nucleotides matching TRBD1. Per germline, CDR1 MDHEN and CDR2 SYDVKM. J was trimmed by 3 bases and V by 6 bases; bases with no gene match: 11. The CDR3 spans 16 residues. The CDR3 spells CASRPRQGRNYNEQFF. The CDR3 coding sequence is TGTGCCAGCAGACCACGACAGGGAAGAAACTACAATGAGCAGTTCTTC.

Only a few counts were recorded for this clonotype. The CDR3 coding sequence is TGTGCCAGCAACCTACTAGCGGGAGGAAGCTACGAGCAGTACTTC. Protein product: CASNLLAGGSYEQYF. The chain links TRBV7-2 to TRBJ2-7; TRBD2 matches at 12 bases. Germline CDR1 SGHTA, CDR2 FQGNSA. With V trimmed by 7 bases and J by 3 bases, 7 bases remained unmatched. The CDR3 sequence is 15 residues long. Together with reference TRBV7-2 and TRBJ2-7, the CDR3 gives the full variable domain: GAGVSQSPSNKVTEKGKDVELRCDPISGHTALYWYRQSLGQGLEFLIYFQGNSAPDKSGLPSDRFSAERTGGSVSTLTIQRTQQEDSAVYLCASNLLAGGSYEQYFGPGTRLTVT.

This clonotype was counted between two and nine times. The chain combines TRBV10-3 with TRBJ1-1, with 7 bases lining up with TRBD1. Germline assignment: CDR1 ENHRY and CDR2 SYGVKD. The V gene end was trimmed by 6 bases and the J gene end by 3 bases; junction bases not matched to a gene: 10. CDR3 size: 15 residues. This chain's CDR3 is CAISTPRTGYTEAFF. CDR3 sequence (DNA): TGTGCCATCAGCACCCCACGGACAGGATACACTGAAGCTTTCTTT.

This clonotype was seen once. The chain employs TRBV5-4 and TRBJ2-4; D is undetermined. Trimming took off 0 bases at V and 2 bases at J, with 15 bases between the two ends. Germline assignment: CDR1 SGHNT and CDR2 YYREEE (reference sequence). The CDR3 runs 17 residues. DNA for the CDR3: TGTGCCAGCAGCTTGGGAGCTAGTGGGGTATCCAAAAACATTCAGTACTTC. This encodes CASSLGASGVSKNIQYF.

V is TRBV5-6 and J is TRBJ2-3; TRBD1 agrees at 9 bases. The CDR3 spans 15 residues. Germline loops: CDR1 SGHDT, CDR2 YYEEEE. The V gene end was trimmed by 4 bases and the J gene end by 2 bases; junction bases not matched to a gene: 5. CDR3 loop: CASSPGQGNTDTQYF. For the CDR3, the DNA is TGTGCCAGCAGCCCAGGACAGGGGAACACAGATACGCAGTATTTT.

The chain employs TRBV6-1 and TRBJ2-1; D may match TRBD1 or TRBD2 (5 bases each). V gave up 6 bases and J gave up 3 bases, with 18 bases separating them. Per the germline V gene, CDR1 is MNHNS and CDR2 is SASEGT. The CDR3 covers 16 residues. The CDR3 protein is CASSQRETASYNEQFF. The DNA of the CDR3 is TGTGCCAGCAGCCAAAGGGAGACAGCGAGCTACAATGAGCAGTTCTTC.

This clonotype was detected many times. This chain joins TRBV7-2 and TRBJ2-1; 11 nucleotides line up with TRBD2. This CDR3 comprises 16 residues. Trimming took 5 bases from V and 2 from J; bases not matched to a gene: 5. Germline values: CDR1 SGHTA, CDR2 FQGNSA. CDR3 loop: CASSKGLAATYNEQFF. In nucleotides, the CDR3 is TGTGCCAGCAGCAAGGGACTAGCGGCAACCTACAATGAGCAGTTCTTC.

The chain employs TRBV6-1 and TRBJ2-3, with D unclear. CDR1 is MNHNS and CDR2 is SASEGT in the germline V gene. The germline V and J ends were trimmed by 4 bases and 2 bases, with 13 bases remaining between them. The CDR3 is 15 amino acids. CDR3: CASSVFVSVTDTQYF. CDR3 nucleotide sequence: TGTGCCAGCAGTGTGTTTGTTTCTGTCACAGATACGCAGTATTTT.

DNA of the CDR3: TGTGCCAGCAGTAACCGACTAGCAGGCACAGATACGCAGTATTTT. Translating it yields CASSNRLAGTDTQYF. This chain uses TRBV12-3 or TRBV12-4 with TRBJ2-3; 7 positions agree with TRBD2. Trimming took 5 bases from V and 1 from J; bases not matched to a gene: 6. This CDR3 has 15 amino acids.

The CDR3 loop reads CASSEGQGPTEAFF. The CDR3 bases are TGTGCCAGCAGTGAAGGACAGGGCCCCACTGAAGCTTTCTTT. V and J are TRBV6-1 and TRBJ1-1; 7 nucleotides align to TRBD1. CDR3 length equals 14 residues. Germline CDR1 and CDR2: MNHNS and SASEGT. V shed 1 base and J 4 bases; nucleotides not matched to a gene: 3.

This chain links TRBV6-2 or TRBV6-3 with TRBJ2-7; D not certain. The germline V and J ends were trimmed by 6 bases and 2 bases, with 14 bases remaining between them. Germline CDR1 reads MNHEY; CDR2 reads SVGEGT. The CDR3 is made up of 14 amino acids. The CDR3 loop reads CASSLDVITYEQYF. The CDR3 DNA reads as TGTGCCAGCAGCCTAGACGTCATCACCTACGAGCAGTACTTC.

The rearrangement links TRBV19 to TRBJ2-3, with 8 bases lining up with TRBD1. CDR3 length equals 14 residues. J was trimmed by 4 bases and V by 7 bases; bases with no gene match: 7. Germline lookup yields CDR1 LNHDA and CDR2 SQIVND (reference sequence). The chain's CDR3 is CASTVDRDADTQYF. The CDR3 bases are TGTGCCAGTACCGTGGACAGGGACGCAGATACGCAGTATTTT.